This T cell receptor beta chain originates from a study of shared clonotypes between healthy human individuals. Using roughly 180 ng DNA, about 29,000 T cell genomes, the sorted-subset replicate PCRs were run. This table comes from immunoSEQ multiplex PCR, and its TCRdb copy is limited to in-frame clones, with some not included. Of around 2,100,000 clones in the sample, over 85% are singletons; the top ten hold around 1.2%. Details on this clone: Its cognate antigen is unknown.

CDR3 length: 13 residues. V was shortened by 3 bases and J by 3 bases, with 9 bases between the two germline ends. Per germline, CDR1 SGHNT and CDR2 YENEEA. As defined, naive CD8 cells were CD45RO-negative and positively selected for CCR7, with terminally differentiated effector memory CD45RA+ cells excluded. Those who donated, Caucasian adults without exception, all lived in Nashville, Tennessee. Regarding the study as a whole: All-four-donor shared clonotypes had higher generation probabilities than non-shared clonotypes did.

The chain is built from TRBV11-3 and TRBJ2-7; tentatively, D is TRBD2 (5 bases). The clonotype was recovered from a young man in good health. Specimen: naive CD8+ T cells sorted from blood. The CDR3 nucleotides are TGTGCCAGCAGCTTCGGGGTGGGCTACGAGCAGTACTTC. Encoded protein: CASSFGVGYEQYF.